This record looks at one TCR beta chain sequence and its context. This specimen comes from a study of blood T cell repertoires in COVID-19. For the study at large: T cells, B-cell-depleted T cells, or PBMCs supplied cDNA or gDNA.

The study drew participants aged roughly 18 to 95 years from about two dozen US areas. Here immunoSEQ multiplex PCR was the method, and the copy in TCRdb shows in-frame clones only, minus some. Of a few hundred thousand clones in the sample, 70% to 90% were seen once. This clonotype originated in a woman between 45 and 65 years old who had been exposed to COVID-19. The sequenced material came from PBMCs or T cells enriched from blood (not recorded which).

This chain's CDR3 is CASSSLRTSGGARETQYF. The CDR3 nucleotides read TGTGCCAGCAGCTCCCTACGGACTAGCGGGGGGGCGAGGGAGACCCAGTACTTC. The V and J genes are TRBV13 and TRBJ2-5, with 15 positions matching TRBD2. V shed 4 bases, J shed 5 bases, and the junction held 11 bases outside the gene matches. Germline V gene lookup returns CDR1 PRHDT and CDR2 FYEKMQ (reference sequence). CDR3 length: 18 residues.